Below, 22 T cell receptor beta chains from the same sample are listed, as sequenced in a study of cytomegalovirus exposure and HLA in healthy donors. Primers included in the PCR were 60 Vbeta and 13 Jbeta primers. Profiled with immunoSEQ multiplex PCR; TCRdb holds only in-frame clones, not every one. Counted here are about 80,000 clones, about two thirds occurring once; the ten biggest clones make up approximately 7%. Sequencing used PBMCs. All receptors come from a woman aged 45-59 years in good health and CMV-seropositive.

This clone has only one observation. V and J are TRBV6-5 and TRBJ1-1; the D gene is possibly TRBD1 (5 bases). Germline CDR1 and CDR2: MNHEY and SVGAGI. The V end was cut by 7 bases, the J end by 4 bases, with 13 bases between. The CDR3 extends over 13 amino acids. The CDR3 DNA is TGTGCCAGCACCATACGCGGGGGCACTGAAGCTTTCTTT. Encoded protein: CASTIRGGTEAFF.

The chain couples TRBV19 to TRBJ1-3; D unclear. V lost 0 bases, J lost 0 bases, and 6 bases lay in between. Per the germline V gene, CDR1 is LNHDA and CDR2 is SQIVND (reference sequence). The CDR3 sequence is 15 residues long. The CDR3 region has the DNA TGTGCCAGTAGTATAGATACGCGCTCTGGAAACACCATATATTTT. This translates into CASSIDTRSGNTIYF. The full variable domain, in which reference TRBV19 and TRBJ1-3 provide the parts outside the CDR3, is DGGITQSPKYLFRKEGQNVTLSCEQNLNHDAMYWYRQDPGQGLRLIYYSQIVNDFQKGDIAEGYSVSREKKESFPLTVTSAQKNPTAFYLCASSIDTRSGNTIYFGEGSWLTVV.

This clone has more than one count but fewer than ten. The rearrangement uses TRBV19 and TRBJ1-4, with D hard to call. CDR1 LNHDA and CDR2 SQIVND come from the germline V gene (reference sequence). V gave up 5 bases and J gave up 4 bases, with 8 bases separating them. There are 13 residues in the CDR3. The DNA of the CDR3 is TGTGCCAGTAGTTTGGACTTTAATGAAAAACTGTTTTTT. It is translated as CASSLDFNEKLFF.

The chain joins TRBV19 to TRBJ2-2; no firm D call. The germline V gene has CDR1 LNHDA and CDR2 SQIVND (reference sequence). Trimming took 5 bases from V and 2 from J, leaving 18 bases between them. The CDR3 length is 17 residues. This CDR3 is CASSPQPLGTNTGELFF. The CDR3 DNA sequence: TGTGCCAGTAGTCCCCAGCCCCTAGGCACCAACACCGGGGAGCTGTTTTTT.

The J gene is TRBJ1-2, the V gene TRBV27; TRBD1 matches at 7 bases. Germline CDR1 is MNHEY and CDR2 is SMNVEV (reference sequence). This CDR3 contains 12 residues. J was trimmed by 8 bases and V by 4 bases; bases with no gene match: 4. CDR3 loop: CASSSGQAGYTF. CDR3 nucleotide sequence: TGTGCCAGCAGTTCCGGACAGGCCGGCTACACCTTC.

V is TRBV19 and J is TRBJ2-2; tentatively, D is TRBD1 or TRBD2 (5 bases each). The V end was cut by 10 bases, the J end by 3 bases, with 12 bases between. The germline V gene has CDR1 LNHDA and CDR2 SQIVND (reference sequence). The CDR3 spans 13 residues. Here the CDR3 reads CAIRGDDTGELFF. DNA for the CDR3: TGTGCCATTAGGGGAGACGACACCGGGGAGCTGTTTTTT. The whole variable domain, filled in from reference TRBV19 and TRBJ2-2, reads DGGITQSPKYLFRKEGQNVTLSCEQNLNHDAMYWYRQDPGQGLRLIYYSQIVNDFQKGDIAEGYSVSREKKESFPLTVTSAQKNPTAFYLCAIRGDDTGELFFGEGSRLTVL.

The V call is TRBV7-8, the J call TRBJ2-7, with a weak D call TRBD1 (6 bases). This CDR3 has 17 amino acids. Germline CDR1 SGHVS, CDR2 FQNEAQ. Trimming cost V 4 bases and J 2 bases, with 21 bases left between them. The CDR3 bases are TGTGCCAGCAGCTCAGACAGGAAACATCACCTCGCCTACGAGCAGTACGTC. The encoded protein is CASSSDRKHHLAYEQYV.

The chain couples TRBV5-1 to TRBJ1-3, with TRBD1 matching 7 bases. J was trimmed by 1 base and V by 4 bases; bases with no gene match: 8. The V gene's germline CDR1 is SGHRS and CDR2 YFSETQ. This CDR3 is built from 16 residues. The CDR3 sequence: CASSPGQAFSGNTIYF. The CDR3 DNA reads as TGCGCCAGCAGCCCTGGACAGGCATTTTCTGGAAACACCATATATTTT.

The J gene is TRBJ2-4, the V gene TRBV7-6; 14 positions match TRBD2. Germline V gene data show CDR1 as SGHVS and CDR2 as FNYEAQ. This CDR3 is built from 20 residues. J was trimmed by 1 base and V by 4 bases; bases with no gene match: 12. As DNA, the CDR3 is TGTGCCAGCAGCTCAAGGACTAGCGGGGGGAGGGGTGCGGCCAAAAACATTCAGTACTTC. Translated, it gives CASSSRTSGGRGAAKNIQYF.

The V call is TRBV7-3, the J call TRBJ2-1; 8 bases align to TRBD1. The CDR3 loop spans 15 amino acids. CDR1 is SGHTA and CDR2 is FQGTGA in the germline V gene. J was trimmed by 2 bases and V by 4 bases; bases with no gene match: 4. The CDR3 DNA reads TGTGCCAGCAGCTACGGACAGGGAACCTACAATGAGCAGTTCTTC. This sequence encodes CASSYGQGTYNEQFF.

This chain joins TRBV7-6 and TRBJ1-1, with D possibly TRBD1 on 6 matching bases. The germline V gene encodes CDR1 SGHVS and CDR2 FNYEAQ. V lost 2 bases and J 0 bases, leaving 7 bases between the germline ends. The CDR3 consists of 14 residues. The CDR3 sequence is CASSLQGMNTEAFF. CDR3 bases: TGTGCCAGCAGCTTACAGGGGATGAACACTGAAGCTTTCTTT.

CDR3 sequence: CASSLDRHYGYTF. In DNA form, the CDR3 reads TGCGCCAGCAGCTTGGACAGGCACTATGGCTACACCTTC. The rearrangement links TRBV5-1 to TRBJ1-2; D might be TRBD1 (5 bases). Trimming pared 0 bases from V and 3 bases from J, leaving 6 bases between. This CDR3 comprises 13 residues. Germline-derived CDR1 and CDR2 are SGHRS and YFSETQ.

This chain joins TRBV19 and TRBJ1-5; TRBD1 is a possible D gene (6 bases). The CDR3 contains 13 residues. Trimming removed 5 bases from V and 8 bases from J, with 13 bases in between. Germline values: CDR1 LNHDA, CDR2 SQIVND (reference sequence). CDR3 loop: CASSLTGMEPQHF. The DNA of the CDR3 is TGTGCCAGTAGTCTTACAGGGATGGAGCCCCAGCATTTT. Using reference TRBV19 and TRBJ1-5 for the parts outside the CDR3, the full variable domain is DGGITQSPKYLFRKEGQNVTLSCEQNLNHDAMYWYRQDPGQGLRLIYYSQIVNDFQKGDIAEGYSVSREKKESFPLTVTSAQKNPTAFYLCASSLTGMEPQHFGDGTRLSIL.

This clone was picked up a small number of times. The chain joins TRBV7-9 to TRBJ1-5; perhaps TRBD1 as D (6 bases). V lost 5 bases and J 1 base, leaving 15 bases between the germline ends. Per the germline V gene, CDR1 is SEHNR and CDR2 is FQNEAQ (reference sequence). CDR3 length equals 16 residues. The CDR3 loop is CASSTGRGGSNQPQHF. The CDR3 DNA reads TGTGCCAGCAGCACTGGGCGGGGGGGCAGCAATCAGCCCCAGCATTTT.

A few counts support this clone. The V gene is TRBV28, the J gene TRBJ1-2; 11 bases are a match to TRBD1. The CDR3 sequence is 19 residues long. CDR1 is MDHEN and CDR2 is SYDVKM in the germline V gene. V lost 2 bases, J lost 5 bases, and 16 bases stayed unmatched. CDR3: CASSLPTPYGQGAYYGYTF. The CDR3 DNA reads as TGTGCCAGCAGTTTACCAACCCCGTACGGACAGGGGGCTTATTATGGCTACACCTTC.

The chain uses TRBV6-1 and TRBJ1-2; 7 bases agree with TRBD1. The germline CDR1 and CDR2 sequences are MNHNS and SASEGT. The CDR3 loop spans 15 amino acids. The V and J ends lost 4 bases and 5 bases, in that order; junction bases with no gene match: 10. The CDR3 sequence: CASSGIQGPGYGYTF. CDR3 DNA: TGTGCCAGCAGTGGTATACAGGGGCCTGGTTATGGCTACACCTTC.

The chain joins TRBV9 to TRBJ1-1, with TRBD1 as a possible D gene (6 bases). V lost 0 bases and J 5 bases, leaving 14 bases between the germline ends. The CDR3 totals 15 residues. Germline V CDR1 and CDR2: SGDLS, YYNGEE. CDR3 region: CASSVEGGKTTEAFF. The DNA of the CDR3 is TGTGCCAGCAGCGTAGAAGGGGGTAAAACGACTGAAGCTTTCTTT.

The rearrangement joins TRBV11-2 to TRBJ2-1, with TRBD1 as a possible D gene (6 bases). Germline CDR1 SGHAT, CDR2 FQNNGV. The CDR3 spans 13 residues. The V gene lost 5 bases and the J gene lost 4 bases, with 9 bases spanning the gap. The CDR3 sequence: CASSPGQYNEQFF. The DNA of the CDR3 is TGTGCCAGCAGCCCAGGACAGTACAATGAGCAGTTCTTC.

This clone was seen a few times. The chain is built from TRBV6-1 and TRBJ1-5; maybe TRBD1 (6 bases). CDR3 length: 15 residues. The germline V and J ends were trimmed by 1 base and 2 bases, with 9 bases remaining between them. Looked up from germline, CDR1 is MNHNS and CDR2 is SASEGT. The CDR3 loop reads CASSEEEGGNQPQHF. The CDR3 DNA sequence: TGTGCCAGCAGTGAAGAAGAGGGGGGCAATCAGCCCCAGCATTTT.

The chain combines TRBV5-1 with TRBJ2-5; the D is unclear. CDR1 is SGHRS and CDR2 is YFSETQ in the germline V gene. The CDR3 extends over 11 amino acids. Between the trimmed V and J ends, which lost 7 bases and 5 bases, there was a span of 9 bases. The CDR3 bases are TGCGCCAGCTATCAGGCGGAGACCCAGTACTTC. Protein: CASYQAETQYF.

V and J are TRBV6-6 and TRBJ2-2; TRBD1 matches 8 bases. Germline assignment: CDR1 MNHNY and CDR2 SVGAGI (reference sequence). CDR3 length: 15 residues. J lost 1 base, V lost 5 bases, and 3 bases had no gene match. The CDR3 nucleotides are TGTGCCAGCAGTGGGGGACAGGTGAACACCGGGGAGCTGTTTTTT. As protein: CASSGGQVNTGELFF.

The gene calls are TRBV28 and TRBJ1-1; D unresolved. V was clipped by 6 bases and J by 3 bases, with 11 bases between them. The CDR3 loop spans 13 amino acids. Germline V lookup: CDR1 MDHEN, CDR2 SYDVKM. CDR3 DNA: TGTGCCAGCAGCCGGGAGAGATACACTGAAGCTTTCTTT. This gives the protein CASSRERYTEAFF.